These T cell receptor beta chains were read from a single sample in a study of blood T cell repertoires in COVID-19. Sequenced by immunoSEQ multiplex PCR; TCRdb stores in-frame clones only, minus some. The table shows just over 35,000 clones, with more than 80% occurring only once. Sequenced sample: peripheral blood. All receptors derive from a human donor in a cohort sampled during active or convalescent COVID-19. The donor label of this sample is uncertain. CDR3s include the opening cysteine and the closing phenylalanine or tryptophan. The D gene is left open where the match is weak. Rows give clone size only sometimes, using once, few, many, or a class for an expanded clone.

abundance,j_gene,v_gene,d_gene,CDR3nt,CDR3aa
medium-sized,TRBJ2-3,TRBV19,-,TGTGCCAGTAGCTTGGGACTGGCAGATACGCAGTATTTT,CASSLGLADTQYF
-,TRBJ2-7,TRBV3-1/TRBV3-2,-,TGTGCCAGCAGCCAAGATGTTAGCGGCACGAGGGAGCAGTACTTC,CASSQDVSGTREQYF
-,TRBJ2-7,TRBV29-1,TRBD1,TGCAGCGCTAGGGACAGCTACGAGCAGTACTTC,CSARDSYEQYF
-,TRBJ2-3,TRBV4-2,-,TGTGCCAGCAGCCTTGTTGAGCCAGATACGCAGTATTTT,CASSLVEPDTQYF
-,TRBJ1-2,TRBV21-1,-,TGTGCCAGCAGCAATCTCATTTCAGATGGCTACACCTTC,CASSNLISDGYTF
-,TRBJ2-2,TRBV19,TRBD2,TGTGCCAGTAGAATCCAACGGGGGGCCGGGGAGCTGTTTTTT,CASRIQRGAGELFF
-,TRBJ1-6,TRBV27,-,TGTGCCAGCAGTCCACTGGACAAATACCGAAATTCACCCCTCCACTTT,CASSPLDKYRNSPLHF
-,TRBJ2-1,TRBV21-1,-,TGTGCCAGCAGCTCCCCGGGACTAGTGGCCCACTCCTACAATGAGCAGTTCTTC,CASSSPGLVAHSYNEQFF
-,TRBJ2-3,TRBV24-1,TRBD2,TGTGCCACCAGTGAGCCAGCGGGAGGGGCAGATACGCAGTATTTT,CATSEPAGGADTQYF
few,TRBJ2-5,TRBV7-9,TRBD2,TGTGCCAGCAGCTCTTCCGGGACTAGAGGCCGAGAGACCCAGTACTTC,CASSSSGTRGRETQYF
-,TRBJ2-5,TRBV9,-,TGTGCCAGCAGCGTCGGTGGAGAAGAGACCCAGTACTTC,CASSVGGEETQYF
-,TRBJ2-6,TRBV2,TRBD2,TGTGCCAGCAGTGGACTAGCGGGAGGGGTCTCTGGGGCCAACGTCCTGACTTTC,CASSGLAGGVSGANVLTF
few,TRBJ2-7,TRBV20-1,-,TGCAGTGTCCGGGGCTCCTACGAGCAGTACTTC,CSVRGSYEQYF
-,TRBJ2-5,TRBV7-9,TRBD2,TGTGCCAGCAGTCCTCTTGGGACTACCATAGTTCCGGAGACCCAGTACTTC,CASSPLGTTIVPETQYF
-,TRBJ1-6,TRBV7-9,TRBD1,TGTGCCAGTAGCTCACATGACAGGGAAGGCGCACTCTCACCCCTCCACTTT,CASSSHDREGALSPLHF
-,TRBJ2-5,TRBV4-3,-,TGCGCCAGCAGCCAAGATAACAGGGTTCAAGAGACCCAGTACTTC,CASSQDNRVQETQYF
few,TRBJ1-6,TRBV5-5,TRBD1,TGTGCCAGCAGCCCACAGGGGGCAGGGTCACCCCTCCACTTT,CASSPQGAGSPLHF
-,TRBJ2-1,TRBV19,TRBD2,TGTGCCAGTAGTCCGGGACTAAATGAGCAGTTCTTC,CASSPGLNEQFF
-,TRBJ2-3,TRBV5-1,-,TGCGCCAGCAGCGGGACGAGGACTAACTCACGTGATACGCAGTATTTT,CASSGTRTNSRDTQYF
-,TRBJ2-5,TRBV11-3,-,TGTGCCAGCAGCTTAGGAGAGGCAATTGAAGAGACCCAGTACTTC,CASSLGEAIEETQYF
-,TRBJ2-3,TRBV7-9,-,TGTGCCAGCACCTCCCCCGGAAGAAGCGGAGGCACAGATACGCAGTATTTT,CASTSPGRSGGTDTQYF
-,TRBJ2-7,TRBV11-3,TRBD1,TGTGCCAGCAGCTTGGCCGGGACAGGGTCCTACGAGCAGTACTTC,CASSLAGTGSYEQYF